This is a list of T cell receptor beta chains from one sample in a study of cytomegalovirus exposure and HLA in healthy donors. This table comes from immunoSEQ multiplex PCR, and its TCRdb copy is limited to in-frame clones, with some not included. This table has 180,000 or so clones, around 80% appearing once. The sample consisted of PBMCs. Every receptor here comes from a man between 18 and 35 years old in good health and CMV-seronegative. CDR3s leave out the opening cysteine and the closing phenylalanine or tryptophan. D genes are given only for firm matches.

CDR3: ASGHGNTIY
V: TRBV27
D: -

CDR3: ASSGRTGRVH
V: TRBV2
D: TRBD1

CDR3: ASSLVQGFNEQY
V: TRBV7-6
D: TRBD1

CDR3: ASSRWTDLY
V: TRBV11-2
D: -

CDR3: ASSSLAGVGTGELF
V: TRBV7-2
D: TRBD2

CDR3: ASSPRGGAGGF
V: TRBV27
D: -

CDR3: ASSRDSGANYGYT
V: TRBV4-2
D: -

CDR3: ASSYSKVRETQY
V: TRBV6-6
D: -

CDR3: ASSRPALPYNEQF
V: TRBV27
D: -

CDR3: ASSRWTVSVLNEQF
V: TRBV7-9
D: -

CDR3: ASSLLRGGRSDTQY
V: TRBV28
D: TRBD2

CDR3: ASSPGTVNEQF
V: TRBV6-5
D: TRBD1

CDR3: ASSSDRDGNQPQH
V: TRBV2
D: TRBD1

CDR3: AISDGTSGYEQY
V: TRBV10-3
D: TRBD2

CDR3: ASSPVGTDTQY
V: TRBV18
D: -

CDR3: ASTPNPRLDEQF
V: TRBV27
D: -

CDR3: ASSYSGRGSTYEQY
V: TRBV6-5
D: TRBD2

CDR3: ASSFSGRPGANVLT
V: TRBV5-6
D: -

CDR3: ASSFGGRNNEKLF
V: TRBV6-6
D: -

CDR3: ASSLSARGREPQH
V: TRBV28
D: -

CDR3: ASSFGRDKQY
V: TRBV6-6
D: -

CDR3: ASSLSLGLKTDTQY
V: TRBV5-1
D: -

CDR3: ASSLEVWRGEKLF
V: TRBV7-6
D: -

CDR3: ATSENRVGYT
V: TRBV15
D: -

CDR3: ASQTLAGDEQY
V: TRBV7-9
D: TRBD2

CDR3: ASGEQGKIGGYT
V: TRBV2
D: TRBD1

CDR3: ASSFQGSYEQY
V: TRBV5-4
D: -

CDR3: ASSLAGGAKNIQY
V: TRBV27
D: TRBD2

CDR3: ASSHGTGVYGYT
V: TRBV14
D: TRBD1

CDR3: ASSLDGGGTEAF
V: TRBV5-1
D: -

CDR3: ASSGEGGRYNEQF
V: TRBV2
D: -

CDR3: ASRGRAPYYEQY
V: TRBV2
D: TRBD2

CDR3: ASSSGFSYEQY
V: TRBV7-2
D: -

CDR3: ASSHTLSGESYNEQF
V: TRBV4-1
D: TRBD2

CDR3: ASSPGTGVTEAF
V: TRBV6-5
D: TRBD1

CDR3: ASSLRGLGNIQY
V: TRBV7-2
D: TRBD2

CDR3: ASSRGRSYNEQF
V: TRBV10-1
D: TRBD2

CDR3: ASSGTGDTGELF
V: TRBV2
D: TRBD1

CDR3: ASSILSGGYNEQF
V: TRBV19
D: TRBD2

CDR3: ASRRGGGESSYEQY
V: TRBV4-2
D: -

CDR3: ASSYSGMGEQF
V: TRBV6-5
D: -

CDR3: AWSPGDRVYTIY
V: TRBV30
D: TRBD1

CDR3: ASSKPGLAGGDYNEQF
V: TRBV5-1
D: TRBD2

CDR3: AISVGDDTQY
V: TRBV10-3
D: -

CDR3: AWGAGDSAREKLF
V: TRBV30
D: -

CDR3: ASSQDPLSEAF
V: TRBV4-1
D: -

CDR3: ASSTPTNLETEAF
V: TRBV13
D: -

CDR3: ASSATTGYTYEQY
V: TRBV27
D: TRBD1

CDR3: ASRYATGGSYNSPLH
V: TRBV5-4
D: TRBD1